One T cell receptor beta chain is described in this entry. This sample is drawn from a study of cytomegalovirus exposure and HLA in healthy donors. The PCR was carried out with 60 Vbeta primers and 13 Jbeta primers. Assay used: immunoSEQ multiplex PCR; TCRdb lists only in-frame clones, some missing. The data contain 150,000 to 200,000 clones, roughly 60% of them singletons. This clonotype was obtained from a man aged 40-49 years in good health and CMV-seronegative. Specimen: PBMCs.

Here the CDR3 reads CASSTGDRMNTEAFF. As DNA, the CDR3 is TGTGCCAGTAGTACAGGGGACAGGATGAACACTGAAGCTTTCTTT. The chain recombines TRBV19 with TRBJ1-1, with 8 bases matching TRBD1. V shed 4 bases, J shed 0 bases, and the junction held 4 bases outside the gene matches. Germline lookup yields CDR1 LNHDA and CDR2 SQIVND (reference sequence). This CDR3 region has 15 residues.